The clone carrying this TCR beta chain was seen only a few times. Its antigen is as yet unknown. This sample is part of a study of T cell repertoires in cytomegalovirus infection. Study-level background: Based on public TCR beta signatures, there were indications of CMV infection and of a matching HLA type. Study findings and constraints: People with CMV and the relevant HLA were identified by cumulative public TCR beta family frequency.

The CDR3 spans 12 residues. CDR1 and CDR2 from the germline V gene are LNHDA and SQIVND (reference sequence). The germline V and J ends were trimmed by 5 bases and 5 bases, with 9 bases remaining between them. Using its own MiXCR run on the reads, TCRdb lists one record per CDR3 protein. This sample has 110,000 to 150,000 distinct CDR3 sequences, with roughly a third found just once. This clonotype originated in a human donor in good health (CMV status not recorded). Some clones in this sample may be carry-over from other donors' samples. The chain joins TRBV19 to TRBJ1-1, with D unclear. The specimen comprised CD8+ T cells from cultured PBMCs, sampled from culture after CMV antigen stimulation. The CDR3 nucleotides are TGTGCCAGTAGTGCGGGGAGGACTGAAGCTTTCTTT. Protein product: CASSAGRTEAFF. Full variable domain (remainder filled in from reference TRBV19 and TRBJ1-1): DGGITQSPKYLFRKEGQNVTLSCEQNLNHDAMYWYRQDPGQGLRLIYYSQIVNDFQKGDIAEGYSVSREKKESFPLTVTSAQKNPTAFYLCASSAGRTEAFFGQGTRLTVV.